The rows below give T cell receptor beta chains drawn from one sample of a study of control samples from healthy donors and cancer patients. Measured with immunoSEQ multiplex PCR; TCRdb has only the in-frame clones, and not every one. The sample holds 150,000 or so clones, roughly 89% seen once. The sample comprised blood. The receptors shown here come from a young man in good health. CDR3s include the opening cysteine and the closing phenylalanine or tryptophan. The D gene is left open where the match is weak. Part of the rows lack a size; the others show once, few, many or a class for expanded clones.

>.|TRBV6-1|.|TRBJ1-2
TGTGCCAGCAGTGAAAGTAGGGGAGACTATGGCTACACCTTC
CASSESRGDYGYTF
>.|TRBV15|.|TRBJ2-5
TGTGCCACCAGCAGACAATCTTCGAATGAGGAGACCCAGTACTTC
CATSRQSSNEETQYF
>.|TRBV18|.|TRBJ1-1
TGTGCCAGCTCACCAGTGGGGCGTGAAGCTTTCTTT
CASSPVGREAFF
>few|TRBV7-2|TRBD1|TRBJ1-2
TGTGCCAGCAGCTTAGGGACAGGGGCTGGCTACACCTTC
CASSLGTGAGYTF
>.|TRBV7-3|.|TRBJ1-2
TGTGCCAGCAGCTCAGGAGGACAGATCTATGGCTACACCTTC
CASSSGGQIYGYTF
>.|TRBV11-2|TRBD1|TRBJ1-1
TGTGCCAGCAGCTTAGGGTCTACAGGGGGGACGACTGAAGCTTTCTTT
CASSLGSTGGTTEAFF
>few|TRBV2|TRBD1|TRBJ2-5
TGTGCCAGCAAGTTCAACAGGGGCGCGGAAGAGACCCAGTACTTC
CASKFNRGAEETQYF
>.|TRBV2|.|TRBJ1-1
TGTGCCAGAGGGACGGCGAACACTGAAGCTTTCTTT
CARGTANTEAFF
>.|TRBV11-2|TRBD1|TRBJ1-6
TGTGCCAGCAGCTTACGATCAGGGGGCGATTCACCCCTCCACTTT
CASSLRSGGDSPLHF
>.|TRBV6-6|.|TRBJ2-7
TGTGCCAGCACGATAAACGCTGTCTCCTACGAGCAGTACTTC
CASTINAVSYEQYF
>.|TRBV4-1|TRBD1|TRBJ2-5
TGCGCCAGCAGCCAAGGGGGGGTTGACAGGGGAGAGACCCAGTACTTC
CASSQGGVDRGETQYF
>.|TRBV6-5|.|TRBJ1-1
TGTGCCAGCAGTTACCAGCAGGCAGCCAACACTGAAGCTTTCTTT
CASSYQQAANTEAFF
>.|TRBV2|.|TRBJ1-1
TGTGCCAGCAGTGAGAGGGGGGGCGGGAACACTGAAGCTTTCTTT
CASSERGGGNTEAFF
>.|TRBV12-3/TRBV12-4|.|TRBJ1-4
TGTGCCAGCAGTTTATTTGTTGATGAAAAACTGTTTTTT
CASSLFVDEKLFF
>.|TRBV5-4|.|TRBJ1-1
TGTGCCAGCAGCTTTGGGGGTGGCACTGAAGCTTTCTTT
CASSFGGGTEAFF
>.|TRBV5-1|.|TRBJ2-2
TGCGCCAGCAGCTTGTATGTTCCGGGACGGAGAAACACCGGGGAGCTGTTTTTT
CASSLYVPGRRNTGELFF